The rows below give T cell receptor beta chains drawn from one sample of a study of human T cells and chemical hapten exposure. TCRdb ran MiXCR on the RACE reads and lists one entry per CDR3 protein. The repertoire holds roughly 160,000 distinct CDR3 sequences, 13% to 15% seen once, with 1.7% in the top ten. Specimen: whole blood, collected in connection with sensitization to the hapten diphenylcyclopropenone (DPC). The receptor source for this set is a woman aged 25 to 39 with alopecia areata. Some clones in this sample may be carry-over from other donors' samples. Each CDR3 is given with its conserved first and last residue. The order of the fields is D gene, clone size, J gene, V gene, CDR3 protein, CDR3 DNA. The D gene is left open where the match is weak. Only some rows state a clone size, as once, few, many or a class for expanded clones.

- few TRBJ2-3 TRBV5-5 CASSSGTGGDTQYF TGTGCCAGCAGCTCCGGGACTGGCGGGGATACGCAGTATTTT
- - TRBJ1-5 TRBV6-2/TRBV6-3 CASSYRIDSPGGNQPQHF TGTGCCAGCAGTTATCGGATCGACAGCCCGGGGGGCAATCAGCCCCAGCATTTT
TRBD2 few TRBJ2-1 TRBV20-1 CSAPGLGYNEQFF TGCAGTGCTCCTGGACTAGGGTACAATGAGCAGTTCTTC
- - TRBJ1-2 TRBV7-6 CASSPRTDLDYGYTF TGTGCCAGCAGCCCCCGGACAGACCTTGACTATGGCTACACCTTC
- - TRBJ2-3 TRBV20-1 CSAGFTDTQYF TGCAGTGCTGGGTTCACAGATACGCAGTATTTT
- - TRBJ1-1 TRBV30 CAWGRGTRTEAFF TGTGCCTGGGGCCGGGGGACGAGGACTGAAGCTTTCTTT
TRBD1 - TRBJ1-2 TRBV27 CASRRQGPYGYTF TGTGCCAGCAGAAGACAGGGGCCCTATGGCTACACCTTC
TRBD1 - TRBJ2-7 TRBV4-1 CASSQGTGYEQYF TGCGCCAGCAGCCAAGGGACAGGATACGAGCAGTACTTC
- few TRBJ2-5 TRBV28 CASSRTKAQYF TGTGCCAGCAGCAGAACTAAGGCCCAGTACTTC
TRBD1 few TRBJ2-2 TRBV6-6 CASSYSPGVQGPANTGELFF TGTGCCAGCAGTTACTCCCCCGGTGTACAGGGGCCTGCGAACACCGGGGAGCTGTTTTTT
- - TRBJ1-2 TRBV27 CASSWGIGYGYTF TGTGCCAGCAGCTGGGGGATAGGCTATGGCTACACCTTC
TRBD1 - TRBJ1-4 TRBV28 CASRAGGASEKLFF TGTGCCAGCAGGGCAGGGGGCGCGAGTGAAAAACTGTTTTTT
TRBD1 - TRBJ2-5 TRBV4-3 CASSQADRRQETQYF TGCGCCAGCAGCCAAGCGGACAGGCGCCAAGAGACCCAGTACTTC
TRBD2 few TRBJ2-7 TRBV3-1 CASSQDPSGGLYEQYF TGTGCCAGCAGCCAAGATCCGAGCGGGGGTCTCTACGAGCAGTACTTC
TRBD2 few TRBJ2-3 TRBV7-9 CASSPPSGMISDTQYF TGTGCCAGCAGCCCACCTAGCGGGATGATTTCAGATACGCAGTATTTT
- - TRBJ1-2 TRBV7-9 CASRSNREYYGYTF TGTGCCAGCAGATCAAACAGGGAATACTATGGCTACACCTTC
TRBD1 - TRBJ1-4 TRBV12-3/TRBV12-4 CASRLGQGPEKLFF TGTGCCAGCAGACTCGGACAGGGACCGGAGAAACTGTTTTTT